These T cell receptor beta chains were read from a single sample in a study of beta chain features in type 1 diabetes. The method was immunoSEQ multiplex PCR; TCRdb's version includes in-frame clones alone and lacks a portion of them. The sample lists about 250,000 clones, over 12% seen once, with 0.025% to 0.03% in the top ten. Material for sequencing was naive CD4+ T cells from blood. The origin of the receptors is a middle-aged woman in good health. CDR3s include the opening cysteine and the closing phenylalanine or tryptophan. The D gene is left open where the match is weak. Not every row has a clone size; where given, it reads once, few, many or a size class.

d_gene: .
v_gene: TRBV18
abundance: .
j_gene: TRBJ2-3
CDR3aa: CASSPGGTGLSTDTQYF
CDR3nt: TGTGCCAGCTCACCGGGGGGGACAGGACTTAGCACAGATACGCAGTATTTT

d_gene: .
v_gene: TRBV7-6
abundance: .
j_gene: TRBJ2-2
CDR3aa: CASSQFRDTNTGELFF
CDR3nt: TGTGCCAGCAGTCAATTCCGGGACACAAACACCGGGGAGCTGTTTTTT

d_gene: .
v_gene: TRBV7-9
abundance: few
j_gene: TRBJ1-4
CDR3aa: CASSLAGVGEKLFF
CDR3nt: TGTGCCAGCAGCTTAGCCGGGGTAGGGGAAAAACTGTTTTTT

d_gene: TRBD1
v_gene: TRBV19
abundance: .
j_gene: TRBJ2-2
CDR3aa: CASSFEPGQITGELFF
CDR3nt: TGTGCCAGTAGTTTCGAACCGGGACAGATAACCGGGGAGCTGTTTTTT

d_gene: TRBD1
v_gene: TRBV2
abundance: .
j_gene: TRBJ1-1
CDR3aa: CARGQGKRDAEAFF
CDR3nt: TGTGCCAGAGGACAGGGGAAAAGGGACGCTGAAGCTTTCTTT

d_gene: TRBD2
v_gene: TRBV9
abundance: .
j_gene: TRBJ2-3
CDR3aa: CASSVVAGGADTQYF
CDR3nt: TGTGCCAGCAGCGTAGTAGCGGGGGGAGCAGATACGCAGTATTTT

d_gene: TRBD2
v_gene: TRBV6-6
abundance: .
j_gene: TRBJ2-7
CDR3aa: CASSSPTGGGYEQYF
CDR3nt: TGTGCCAGCAGTTCTCCTACGGGGGGAGGTTACGAGCAGTACTTC

d_gene: .
v_gene: TRBV18
abundance: .
j_gene: TRBJ1-2
CDR3aa: CASSQPDGYTF
CDR3nt: TGTGCCAGCTCACAGCCGGATGGCTACACCTTC

d_gene: .
v_gene: TRBV6-5
abundance: few
j_gene: TRBJ2-5
CDR3aa: CASSYGAGETQYF
CDR3nt: TGTGCCAGCAGTTACGGGGCAGGGGAGACCCAGTACTTC

d_gene: TRBD2
v_gene: TRBV11-2
abundance: .
j_gene: TRBJ2-3
CDR3aa: CASSFDSGSTDTQYF
CDR3nt: TGTGCCAGCAGCTTTGATAGCGGGAGCACAGATACGCAGTATTTT

d_gene: TRBD1
v_gene: TRBV18
abundance: .
j_gene: TRBJ2-6
CDR3aa: CASSPQGAGSGANVLTF
CDR3nt: TGTGCCAGCTCACCGCAGGGGGCCGGGTCTGGGGCCAACGTCCTGACTTTC

d_gene: TRBD1
v_gene: TRBV15
abundance: .
j_gene: TRBJ1-2
CDR3aa: CATSIDRGNYGYTF
CDR3nt: TGTGCCACCAGCATCGACAGGGGGAACTATGGCTACACCTTC

d_gene: TRBD1
v_gene: TRBV5-1
abundance: .
j_gene: TRBJ2-5
CDR3aa: CASSLAGTGGIETQYF
CDR3nt: TGCGCCAGCAGCTTGGCGGGGACAGGGGGCATAGAGACCCAGTACTTC

d_gene: TRBD1
v_gene: TRBV19
abundance: .
j_gene: TRBJ2-5
CDR3aa: CASSIQGAETQYF
CDR3nt: TGTGCCAGTAGTATACAGGGGGCTGAGACCCAGTACTTC

d_gene: .
v_gene: TRBV19
abundance: few
j_gene: TRBJ2-3
CDR3aa: CASSSGLPDTQYF
CDR3nt: TGTGCCAGTAGTTCGGGGTTGCCAGATACGCAGTATTTT

d_gene: .
v_gene: TRBV18
abundance: .
j_gene: TRBJ1-1
CDR3aa: CASSPITGMVNTEAFF
CDR3nt: TGTGCCAGCTCACCGATAACAGGGATGGTGAACACTGAAGCTTTCTTT

d_gene: TRBD2
v_gene: TRBV5-1
abundance: .
j_gene: TRBJ2-2
CDR3aa: CASSHRLAGDTGELFF
CDR3nt: TGCGCCAGCAGCCACCGACTAGCGGGGGACACCGGGGAGCTGTTTTTT

d_gene: .
v_gene: TRBV4-1
abundance: .
j_gene: TRBJ1-6
CDR3aa: CASSQSSYNSPLHF
CDR3nt: TGCGCCAGCAGCCAGAGCTCCTATAATTCACCCCTCCACTTT

d_gene: TRBD1
v_gene: TRBV7-2
abundance: .
j_gene: TRBJ1-1
CDR3aa: CASSFQAGGHEAFF
CDR3nt: TGTGCCAGCAGCTTCCAGGCAGGGGGCCACGAGGCTTTCTTT

d_gene: .
v_gene: TRBV5-4
abundance: few
j_gene: TRBJ1-2
CDR3aa: CASSRRGPDGYTF
CDR3nt: TGTGCCAGCAGCCGCAGGGGACCCGATGGCTACACCTTC

d_gene: .
v_gene: TRBV7-9
abundance: .
j_gene: TRBJ1-2
CDR3aa: CASSLRRGGLNYGYTF
CDR3nt: TGTGCCAGCAGCCTCCGCCGGGGGGGCCTCAACTATGGCTACACCTTC

d_gene: .
v_gene: TRBV18
abundance: .
j_gene: TRBJ1-3
CDR3aa: CASSPQGSSGNTIYF
CDR3nt: TGTGCCAGCTCACCCCAGGGAAGCTCTGGAAACACCATATATTTT

d_gene: .
v_gene: TRBV4-3
abundance: few
j_gene: TRBJ2-5
CDR3aa: CASSHLEGEETQYF
CDR3nt: TGCGCCAGCAGCCATCTCGAGGGGGAAGAGACCCAGTACTTC

d_gene: .
v_gene: TRBV5-1
abundance: .
j_gene: TRBJ1-1
CDR3aa: CASRGAQGTEAFF
CDR3nt: TGCGCCAGCCGAGGTGCCCAGGGCACTGAAGCTTTCTTT

d_gene: TRBD2
v_gene: TRBV7-6
abundance: .
j_gene: TRBJ2-1
CDR3aa: CASSAARAGGVDEQFF
CDR3nt: TGTGCCAGCAGCGCAGCCCGGGCGGGGGGAGTAGATGAGCAGTTCTTC

d_gene: .
v_gene: TRBV18
abundance: .
j_gene: TRBJ1-1
CDR3aa: CASSPAGENTEAFF
CDR3nt: TGTGCCAGCTCACCGGCGGGGGAGAACACTGAAGCTTTCTTT

d_gene: TRBD1
v_gene: TRBV5-1
abundance: .
j_gene: TRBJ1-1
CDR3aa: CASSLGGTERMVTEAFF
CDR3nt: TGCGCCAGCAGCTTGGGGGGGACAGAAAGAATGGTCACTGAAGCTTTCTTT

d_gene: .
v_gene: TRBV7-6
abundance: .
j_gene: TRBJ2-7
CDR3aa: CASSGLDGYEQYF
CDR3nt: TGTGCCAGCAGTGGACTGGACGGCTACGAGCAGTACTTC

d_gene: TRBD2
v_gene: TRBV6-5
abundance: .
j_gene: TRBJ2-1
CDR3aa: CASRTSGDLQFF
CDR3nt: TGTGCCAGCCGGACTAGCGGAGACCTACAGTTCTTC

d_gene: TRBD2
v_gene: TRBV25-1
abundance: few
j_gene: TRBJ2-1
CDR3aa: CASILAGGNEQFF
CDR3nt: TGTGCCAGCATACTAGCGGGGGGCAATGAGCAGTTCTTC

d_gene: TRBD1
v_gene: TRBV7-9
abundance: .
j_gene: TRBJ1-2
CDR3aa: CASSLGLGQRFNYGYTF
CDR3nt: TGTGCCAGCAGCTTAGGTCTGGGACAGAGGTTTAACTATGGCTACACCTTC

d_gene: .
v_gene: TRBV11-2
abundance: few
j_gene: TRBJ2-7
CDR3aa: CASSSFRVSGEQYF
CDR3nt: TGTGCCAGCAGCTCGTTCAGGGTTTCAGGCGAGCAGTACTTC

d_gene: TRBD2
v_gene: TRBV9
abundance: .
j_gene: TRBJ2-3
CDR3aa: CASSSTGGTDTQYF
CDR3nt: TGTGCCAGCAGCTCAACGGGGGGGACAGATACGCAGTATTTT

d_gene: TRBD1
v_gene: TRBV4-1
abundance: .
j_gene: TRBJ2-3
CDR3aa: CASSQERDSEITDTQYF
CDR3nt: TGCGCCAGCAGCCAAGAACGGGACAGCGAGATAACAGATACGCAGTATTTT

d_gene: TRBD1
v_gene: TRBV6-4
abundance: .
j_gene: TRBJ1-4
CDR3aa: CASSRTGNEKLFF
CDR3nt: TGTGCCAGCAGCAGGACAGGGAACGAAAAACTGTTTTTT

d_gene: .
v_gene: TRBV5-1
abundance: .
j_gene: TRBJ1-2
CDR3aa: CASSLSPGEQYGYTF
CDR3nt: TGCGCCAGCAGCTTGTCGCCAGGGGAACAGTATGGCTACACCTTC

d_gene: .
v_gene: TRBV15
abundance: .
j_gene: TRBJ1-5
CDR3aa: CATSRESGNYQPQHF
CDR3nt: TGTGCCACCAGCAGAGAGTCGGGGAACTATCAGCCCCAGCATTTT

d_gene: .
v_gene: TRBV7-8
abundance: .
j_gene: TRBJ2-7
CDR3aa: CASSPQTGTSYEQYF
CDR3nt: TGTGCCAGCAGCCCCCAGACAGGGACTTCCTACGAGCAGTACTTC

d_gene: .
v_gene: TRBV7-8
abundance: few
j_gene: TRBJ1-5
CDR3aa: CASSLALGADQPQHF
CDR3nt: TGTGCCAGCAGCTTAGCGCTGGGGGCGGACCAGCCCCAGCATTTT

d_gene: TRBD2
v_gene: TRBV2
abundance: .
j_gene: TRBJ2-3
CDR3aa: CASSNSVTSGAADTQYF
CDR3nt: TGTGCCAGCAGTAACTCCGTGACTAGCGGGGCCGCAGATACGCAGTATTTT

d_gene: TRBD1
v_gene: TRBV5-1
abundance: .
j_gene: TRBJ2-1
CDR3aa: CASNRPGGDEQFF
CDR3nt: TGCGCCAGCAACCGTCCAGGGGGAGATGAGCAGTTCTTC